The present entry profiles one T cell receptor beta chain with its context. Its specificity is not known. Assay: immunoSEQ multiplex PCR; the TCRdb copy retains only in-frame clones and omits some. The table records about 40,000 clones, approximately 81% of them present only once. The data belong to a study of T cells in localized non-small cell lung cancer. Regarding the study as a whole: There was an association of higher blood T cell density with longer overall survival.

The length of the CDR3 is 13 residues. Germline values: CDR1 SGHDT, CDR2 YYEEEE. Trimming cost V 3 bases and J 12 bases, with 16 bases left between them. The specimen comprised peripheral blood mononuclear cells, sampled before any cancer treatment. The chain recombines TRBV5-6 with TRBJ2-1; D gene ambiguous. This sequence was found in a male donor older than 55 with stage II lung adenocarcinoma. The CDR3 DNA reads TGTGCCAGCAGCTCCCGGTCCATCAAGGGGCAGTTCTTC. This sequence encodes CASSSRSIKGQFF.